This passage covers 20 T cell receptor beta chains from one sample sequenced in a study of cytomegalovirus exposure and HLA in healthy donors. Only in-frame clones appear in the TCRdb table, and some are missing; sequencing was by immunoSEQ multiplex PCR. This sample carries approximately 150,000 clones, approximately 90% of them seen once, and the ten largest clones take 4.5%. The sequenced sample was PBMCs. All receptors come from a man aged 18 to 30 in good health and CMV-seropositive.

The CDR3 nucleotides are TGTGCCAGCAGGGGGCCAGTACCCAACCTTAACTATGGCTACACCTTC. The encoded protein is CASRGPVPNLNYGYTF. V and J are TRBV2 and TRBJ1-2; tentative D call: TRBD1 (5 bases). V was clipped by 6 bases and J by 1 base, with 18 bases between them. This CDR3 comprises 16 residues. Per the germline V gene, CDR1 is SNHLY and CDR2 is FYNNEI.

The J gene is TRBJ2-7, the V gene TRBV5-1; D call uncertain. Trimming stripped 2 bases from V and 3 bases from J, with 15 bases between. There are 15 residues in the CDR3. Germline lookup yields CDR1 SGHRS and CDR2 YFSETQ. The CDR3 region has the DNA TGCGCCAGCAGCTTAAACTTAGGAGCTGGCTACGAGCAGTACTTC. Encoded protein: CASSLNLGAGYEQYF.

This chain connects TRBV15 to TRBJ2-3, with 7 positions matching TRBD1. CDR1 and CDR2 (germline): LNHNV, YYDKDF (reference sequence). Losses at the gene ends were 8 bases for V and 2 bases for J; bases not matched to a gene: 10. This CDR3 region has 15 residues. CDR3 DNA: TGTGCCACCGGAAGGGGGCAGGGGGTCACAGATACGCAGTATTTT. Translation gives CATGRGQGVTDTQYF.

As DNA, the CDR3 is TGTGCCAGCAGCTCCGGGACTAGTGGTAGTGAGCAGTTCTTC. Translating it yields CASSSGTSGSEQFF. The chain carries TRBV11-3 and TRBJ2-1, with 8 bases aligning to TRBD2. The CDR3 length is 14 residues. Germline-derived CDR1 and CDR2 are SGHNT and YENEEA. The junction had 8 bases not matched to a gene; V was cut back by 4 bases and J by 9 bases.

The rearrangement uses TRBV11-3 and TRBJ2-7; TRBD2 matches 10 bases. Germline loops: CDR1 SGHNT, CDR2 YENEEA. This CDR3 comprises 15 residues. Germline trimming cut 2 bases from V and 2 bases from J; bases unmatched to any gene: 3. Written as DNA, the CDR3 is TGTGCCAGCAGCTTACAGAGCGGGAGGGCCTACGAGCAGTACTTC. This translates into CASSLQSGRAYEQYF.

The chain recombines TRBV9 with TRBJ1-1; possible D gene TRBD1, 5 bases. CDR3 length: 16 residues. Trimming shortened V by 4 bases and J by 1 base, and 17 bases separated the two germline ends. The V gene's germline CDR1 is SGDLS and CDR2 YYNGEE. The CDR3 sequence: CASSPSGGGWNTEAFF. The CDR3 DNA sequence: TGTGCCAGCAGCCCCTCCGGGGGGGGATGGAACACTGAAGCTTTCTTT.

The gene calls are TRBV2 and TRBJ1-5; 8 bases align to TRBD1. This CDR3 comprises 15 residues. J was trimmed by 7 bases and V by 5 bases; bases with no gene match: 10. CDR1 and CDR2 from the germline V gene are SNHLY and FYNNEI. This chain's CDR3 is CASSPRTGSRQPQHF. In nucleotides, the CDR3 is TGTGCCAGCAGTCCCAGGACAGGGTCGCGGCAGCCCCAGCATTTT.

This clone has only a few counts. V is TRBV6-1 and J is TRBJ2-5; 7 nucleotides line up with TRBD1. V lost 6 bases and J lost 5; bases outside the gene matches: 12. Germline V gene lookup returns CDR1 MNHNS and CDR2 SASEGT. The CDR3 spans 15 residues. The CDR3 DNA reads TGTGCCAGCAGGAGCACCGACAGGGTTGCCGAGACCCAGTACTTC. The encoded protein is CASRSTDRVAETQYF.

The V gene is TRBV28, the J gene TRBJ1-3; no clear D. Germline V gene sequence: CDR1 MDHEN, CDR2 SYDVKM. Trimming cost V 9 bases and J 1 base, with 19 bases left between them. The CDR3 is 16 residues long. CDR3 sequence (DNA): TGTGCCAGTGGGCGAGTACCTCATGTTTCTGGAAACACCATATATTTT. Translating it yields CASGRVPHVSGNTIYF.

V usage is TRBV2 and J usage is TRBJ1-2; the match to TRBD1 covers 8 bases. The CDR3 spans 11 residues. Per the germline V gene, CDR1 is SNHLY and CDR2 is FYNNEI. V was pared by 8 bases and J by 8 bases, with 4 bases of the junction left unmatched. The CDR3 region is CASGGQGGYTF. The DNA for the CDR3 is TGTGCCAGCGGAGGACAGGGAGGCTACACCTTC.

This chain connects TRBV5-4 to TRBJ2-1, with D unresolved. The CDR3 extends over 12 amino acids. Germline CDR1 SGHNT, CDR2 YYREEE (reference sequence). Trimming removed 1 base from V and 6 bases from J, with 5 bases in between. CDR3: CASSLNGNEQFF. CDR3 nucleotide sequence: TGTGCCAGCAGCTTGAACGGCAATGAGCAGTTCTTC.

The rearrangement uses TRBV6-1 and TRBJ1-2; a possible D gene is TRBD1 (6 bases). CDR3 length: 14 amino acids. CDR1 and CDR2 (germline): MNHNS, SASEGT. V was pared by 1 base and J by 8 bases, with 14 bases between. The CDR3 bases are TGTGCCAGCAGTGAAGTGGCAGGGGAAAGAGGCTACACCTTC. Amino acid sequence: CASSEVAGERGYTF.

In DNA form, the CDR3 reads TGTGCCAGCAGCGCGGGACTGAATCAGCCCCAGCATTTT. It encodes CASSAGLNQPQHF. The genes are TRBV11-2 and TRBJ1-5, with D maybe TRBD1 (5 bases). Germline-derived CDR1 and CDR2 are SGHAT and FQNNGV. The V end was cut by 5 bases, the J end by 4 bases, with 9 bases between. The CDR3 runs 13 residues. Full variable domain (remainder filled in from reference TRBV11-2 and TRBJ1-5): EAGVAQSPRYKIIEKRQSVAFWCNPISGHATLYWYQQILGQGPKLLIQFQNNGVVDDSQLPKDRFSAERLKGVDSTLKIQPAKLEDSAVYLCASSAGLNQPQHFGDGTRLSIL.

J is TRBJ1-2 and V is TRBV13; 9 nucleotides line up with TRBD1. The germline gives CDR1 PRHDT, CDR2 FYEKMQ (reference sequence). The J segment lost 7 bases and the V segment lost 1 base, leaving 7 bases of the junction unmatched. The CDR3 consists of 15 residues. In DNA form, the CDR3 reads TGTGCCAGCAGCTTAGACCGGACAGGGGTTTTTGGCTACACCTTC. Protein sequence: CASSLDRTGVFGYTF.

This clone was picked up one time. The CDR3 reads CASSPPSVNTEAFF. The DNA for the CDR3 is TGTGCCAGCTCACCACCGTCAGTAAACACTGAAGCTTTCTTT. This chain uses TRBV18 with TRBJ1-1; D call uncertain. The CDR3 sequence is 14 residues long. Per the germline V gene, CDR1 is KGHSH and CDR2 is LQKENI. Trimming removed 0 bases from V and 2 bases from J, with 7 bases in between.

This clone appeared a few times. CDR3 in amino acids: CAISGLEGYNEQFF. CDR3 nucleotides: TGTGCCATCAGCGGACTAGAGGGATACAATGAGCAGTTCTTC. V and J are TRBV10-3 and TRBJ2-1, with 7 bases matching TRBD2. The germline V gene has CDR1 ENHRY and CDR2 SYGVKD. There are 14 residues in the CDR3. J gave up 4 bases and V 6 bases, and 6 bases lay outside the gene matches.

The chain has TRBV6-5 and TRBJ2-3; the D gene is possibly TRBD1 (7 bases). The CDR3 is 16 amino acids. Trimming removed 0 bases from V and 1 base from J, with 11 bases in between. CDR1 MNHEY and CDR2 SVGAGI come from the germline V gene. CDR3 nucleotide sequence: TGTGCCAGCAGTTACTCGTCCAGGGGGGGCACAGATACGCAGTATTTT. It specifies CASSYSSRGGTDTQYF.

The rearrangement joins TRBV2 to TRBJ2-1, with a possible D match to TRBD1 (6 bases). The CDR3 spans 14 residues. With 7 bases removed from V and 4 bases from J, the gap between germline ends came to 14 bases. Germline V CDR1 and CDR2: SNHLY, FYNNEI. The CDR3 coding sequence is TGTGCCAGCATCCCAGGACAGTCTTACAATGAGCAGTTCTTC. Translation gives CASIPGQSYNEQFF.

The count of this clone is one. The chain combines TRBV5-4 with TRBJ1-3; TRBD1 aligns across 10 bases. Trimming at V came to 5 bases and at J to 4 bases, leaving 9 bases not matched to a gene. This CDR3 contains 16 residues. The V gene's germline CDR1 is SGHNT and CDR2 YYREEE (reference sequence). CDR3 sequence: CASSLPGTGEGNTIYF. The CDR3 bases are TGTGCCAGCAGTTTGCCAGGGACAGGGGAGGGAAACACCATATATTTT.

The genes are TRBV27 and TRBJ2-7, with 8 positions matching TRBD1. Trimming removed 4 bases from V and 3 bases from J; junction bases left unmatched: 5. The CDR3 covers 14 residues. In germline, CDR1 is MNHEY, CDR2 SMNVEV (reference sequence). The CDR3 sequence: CASSSGTGIYEQYF. The CDR3 DNA is TGTGCCAGCAGTTCCGGGACAGGCATCTACGAGCAGTACTTC.